The 20 T cell receptor beta chains given below trace back to one sample, sequenced in a study of blood T cell repertoires in COVID-19. Some clones are missing from TCRdb's copy, which holds only in-frame ones; the method was immunoSEQ multiplex PCR. Of approximately 170,000 clones in the sample, under 90% were seen once. The sequenced sample consisted of PBMCs or T cells enriched from blood (not recorded which). The source is a man aged 50-60 years who had recovered from COVID-19.

The chain employs TRBV6-5 and TRBJ1-2, with 8 bases fitting TRBD1. The germline V gene has CDR1 MNHEY and CDR2 SVGAGI. There are 13 residues in the CDR3. Losses at the gene ends were 6 bases for V and 6 bases for J; bases not matched to a gene: 6. The CDR3 DNA is TGTGCCAGCAGAGCAGGGGGCGTCAATGGCTACACCTTC. It specifies CASRAGGVNGYTF.

The chain recombines TRBV25-1 with TRBJ1-3, with no clear D. V was pared by 0 bases and J by 3 bases, with 6 bases between. This CDR3 region has 14 residues. Germline lookup yields CDR1 MGHDK and CDR2 SYGVNS. This CDR3 is CASSEYSGGNTIYF. CDR3 in DNA: TGTGCCAGCAGTGAATACTCCGGTGGAAACACCATATATTTT.

The rearrangement joins TRBV5-4 to TRBJ2-1, with 7 nucleotides matching TRBD1. CDR3 length: 17 residues. Trimming took 1 base from V and 8 from J; bases not matched to a gene: 15. CDR1 and CDR2 from the germline V gene are SGHNT and YYREEE (reference sequence). The CDR3 bases are TGTGCCAGCAGCTTGTTTGCCACTCGAAAGGGGGCGTATGAGCAGTTCTTC. Translation: CASSLFATRKGAYEQFF. The full variable domain, in which reference TRBV5-4 and TRBJ2-1 provide the parts outside the CDR3, is ETGVTQSPTHLIKTRGQQVTLRCSSQSGHNTVSWYQQALGQGPQFIFQYYREEENGRGNFPPRFSGLQFPNYSSELNVNALELDDSALYLCASSLFATRKGAYEQFFGPGTRLTVL.

The chain employs TRBV30 and TRBJ1-6; D is unresolved. CDR3 size: 13 residues. In germline, CDR1 is GTSNPN, CDR2 SVGIG (reference sequence). Trimming left V 3 bases short and J 7 bases short, with 10 bases between. The CDR3, as DNA: TGTGCCTGGAGAGGCGCGGGGAATTCACCCCTCCACTTT. The encoded protein is CAWRGAGNSPLHF.

V and J are TRBV3-1 (or the pseudogene TRBV3-2) and TRBJ1-1, with D possibly TRBD1 on 6 matching bases. CDR1 LGHDT and CDR2 YNNKEL come from the germline V gene (reference sequence). CDR3 length equals 14 residues. Trimming shortened V by 2 bases and J by 5 bases, and 12 bases separated the two germline ends. CDR3 nucleotide sequence: TGTGCCAGCAGCCAAAAAACAGGGAAAACTGAAGCTTTCTTT. It specifies CASSQKTGKTEAFF.

This clone showed up just once. The chain is built from TRBV2 and TRBJ1-4; 9 bases match TRBD1. The CDR3 loop spans 15 amino acids. J was trimmed by 10 bases and V by 5 bases; bases with no gene match: 11. Per germline, CDR1 SNHLY and CDR2 FYNNEI. For the CDR3, the DNA is TGTGCCAGCAGTATTCGAGGGTCGACAGGGGGAAAACTGTTTTTT. This gives the protein CASSIRGSTGGKLFF.

This clone appeared once. V gene TRBV28 combines with J gene TRBJ1-2; D might be TRBD1 (5 bases). Looked up from germline, CDR1 is MDHEN and CDR2 is SYDVKM. CDR3 length: 13 amino acids. Trimming left V 6 bases short and J 2 bases short, with 10 bases between. As DNA, the CDR3 is TGTGCCAGCAGCCGGGGGGGGAACTATGGCTACACCTTC. Its translation is CASSRGGNYGYTF.

This rearrangement joins TRBV5-5 to TRBJ1-1; D gene unclear. The length of the CDR3 is 15 residues. From germline, CDR1 is SGHKS and CDR2 YYEKEE (reference sequence). V dropped 0 bases and J dropped 6 bases, with 15 bases sitting between them. The CDR3 coding sequence is TGTGCCAGCAGCTTGGGCGGGCCTCGCGAGGCTGAAGCTTTCTTT. Translating it yields CASSLGGPREAEAFF. The full variable domain, in which reference TRBV5-5 and TRBJ1-1 provide the parts outside the CDR3, is DAGVTQSPTHLIKTRGQQVTLRCSPISGHKSVSWYQQVLGQGPQFIFQYYEKEERGRGNFPDRFSARQFPNYSSELNVNALLLGDSALYLCASSLGGPREAEAFFGQGTRLTVV.

The chain is built from TRBV9 and TRBJ1-3; tentatively, D is TRBD1 (5 bases). V lost 2 bases, J lost 0 bases, and 9 bases lay in between. The CDR3 runs 15 residues. Germline V lookup: CDR1 SGDLS, CDR2 YYNGEE. Here the CDR3 reads CASSVSGHSGNTIYF. The CDR3 DNA sequence: TGTGCCAGCAGCGTCTCAGGGCACTCTGGAAACACCATATATTTT.

The rearrangement links TRBV18 to TRBJ1-6; D call uncertain. The CDR3 is made up of 13 amino acids. From germline, CDR1 is KGHSH and CDR2 LQKENI. V dropped 3 bases and J dropped 8 bases, with 8 bases sitting between them. CDR3 bases: TGTGCCAGCTCACCGTCTCGGGATTCACCCCTCCACTTT. Translating gives CASSPSRDSPLHF.

V and J are TRBV7-9 and TRBJ1-1, with D perhaps TRBD1 (6 bases). The CDR3 length is 16 residues. The V end lost 5 bases, the J end lost 2 bases, and 18 bases lay between the germline ends. Germline V gene sequence: CDR1 SEHNR, CDR2 FQNEAQ (reference sequence). CDR3 DNA: TGTGCCAGCAGCCCACAAATCAGGGGTCGAAACACTGAAGCTTTCTTT. Translation: CASSPQIRGRNTEAFF.

This chain connects TRBV5-1 to TRBJ2-3; 9 nucleotides align to TRBD2. V shed 7 bases, J shed 4 bases, and the junction held 10 bases outside the gene matches. Germline V gives CDR1 SGHRS, CDR2 YFSETQ. The CDR3 consists of 15 residues. The CDR3 loop reads CASAPQRGVADTQYF. The CDR3 nucleotides read TGCGCCAGCGCCCCCCAGCGGGGGGTGGCAGATACGCAGTATTTT.

The chain couples TRBV24-1 to TRBJ1-5, with 7 bases matching TRBD1. V lost 7 bases to trimming and J lost 7 bases; unmatched junction nucleotides: 6. Germline V gene data show CDR1 as KGHDR and CDR2 as SFDVKD. CDR3 length: 13 residues. This chain's CDR3 is CATSRGMEQPQHF. The DNA of the CDR3 is TGTGCCACCAGCAGGGGGATGGAGCAGCCCCAGCATTTT.

The chain has TRBV18 and TRBJ1-4; 7 nucleotides agree with TRBD1. CDR3 length: 15 residues. Germline loops: CDR1 KGHSH, CDR2 LQKENI. The ends lost 5 bases at V and 5 bases at J; junction bases unmatched: 8. In DNA form, the CDR3 reads TGTGCCAGCTCATCAGGACAGGTGGGCAATGAAAAACTGTTTTTT. Its protein is CASSSGQVGNEKLFF.

The chain employs TRBV4-2 and TRBJ2-7; 7 bases line up with TRBD1. V trimming: 0 bases; J trimming: 0 bases; junction bases outside the gene matches: 2. The CDR3 contains 15 residues. Per germline, CDR1 LGHNA and CDR2 YNFKEQ. The CDR3, as DNA: TGTGCCAGCAGCCAAGAACCAGGGGGCTCCTACGAGCAGTACTTC. Its protein product is CASSQEPGGSYEQYF.

This chain joins TRBV6-5 and TRBJ2-7; D uncertain. In germline, CDR1 is MNHEY, CDR2 SVGAGI. The CDR3 is made up of 14 amino acids. Trimming took 4 bases from V and 3 from J, leaving 13 bases between them. CDR3 protein: CASSFSSRNYEQYF. CDR3 coding DNA: TGTGCCAGCAGTTTTAGTTCGCGTAACTACGAGCAGTACTTC.

The V gene is TRBV10-1, the J gene TRBJ1-4; TRBD1 matches at 9 bases. The CDR3 is 20 residues long. Trimming cost V 6 bases and J 0 bases; bases outside gene matches: 17. Germline V gives CDR1 WNHNN, CDR2 SYGVQD (reference sequence). CDR3 in DNA: TGCGCCAGCAGGGGGATCCGGGACAGGGTTTCATCCGCAACTAATGAAAAACTGTTTTTT. It translates to CASRGIRDRVSSATNEKLFF.

The chain combines TRBV6-5 with TRBJ1-2; D remains unclear. The length of the CDR3 is 14 residues. Looked up from germline, CDR1 is MNHEY and CDR2 is SVGAGI. Trimming stripped 4 bases from V and 7 bases from J, with 16 bases between. The CDR3: CASSLSGYARGYTF. In nucleotides, the CDR3 is TGTGCCAGCAGTTTATCGGGGTATGCCCGTGGCTACACCTTC.

This chain joins TRBV6-5 and TRBJ2-4, with D unresolved. V lost 4 bases and J 2 bases, leaving 9 bases between the germline ends. The CDR3 is 14 amino acids. Germline lookup yields CDR1 MNHEY and CDR2 SVGAGI. This CDR3 reads CASSSSGPKNIQYF. The CDR3 DNA reads as TGTGCCAGCAGTTCGTCGGGTCCCAAAAACATTCAGTACTTC.

The J gene is TRBJ2-5, the V gene TRBV5-4, with TRBD2 identical over 9 bases. The CDR3 contains 15 residues. The V and J ends lost 2 bases and 7 bases, in that order; junction bases with no gene match: 9. The germline CDR1 and CDR2 sequences are SGHNT and YYREEE (reference sequence). Here the CDR3 reads CASSFGGGAWGTQYF. The DNA for the CDR3 is TGTGCCAGCAGCTTCGGCGGGGGGGCCTGGGGGACCCAGTACTTC.